This T cell receptor beta chain was recovered during a study of T cell repertoires in cytomegalovirus infection. Study details: In public TCR beta signatures, there were indications of both CMV infection and matching HLA type.

The CDR3 is 14 amino acids. Trimming removed 8 bases from V and 2 bases from J; junction bases left unmatched: 8. Germline V gene sequence: CDR1 MNHEY, CDR2 SVGEGT. This clonotype was recorded a few times. The antigen is not known. MiXCR, applied by TCRdb to the reads, yields one record per CDR3 protein. The table has around 630,000 distinct CDR3 sequences, 20% to 30% seen once. Study conclusions and caveats: Pooled public TCR beta family frequency picked out CMV carriers with the relevant HLA. The ex vivo response showed dominance by HLA-C-restricted CMV-specific TCR beta clonotypes.

This TCR was sampled from a human donor in good health (CMV status not recorded). Some clones in this sample may be carry-over from other donors' samples. The sample was CD8+ T cells from PBMCs. The chain joins TRBV6-2 or TRBV6-3 to TRBJ2-7; 8 bases align to TRBD1. The CDR3 DNA is TGTGCCAGCGGAACCGGGACAGGACCCTACGAGCAGTACGTC. Protein product: CASGTGTGPYEQYV.